The 26 T cell receptor beta chains reported below all come from one sample, sequenced in a study of patients and donors after allogeneic stem cell transplantation. TCRdb reprocessed the RT-PCR reads via MiXCR and lists one record per CDR3 protein. The sample gives about 160,000 distinct CDR3 sequences, 30% to 45% of which show up once; around 50% is in the top ten. Sequencing input: blood, either unsorted or a sorted T cell fraction (not recorded which). Receptors were obtained from a human donor who was either an allogeneic HSCT recipient or a stem cell or donor lymphocyte infusion donor (not recorded which). It is not recorded whose cells these are; they may come from a transplant donor.

The V and J genes are TRBV5-6 and TRBJ1-2; maybe TRBD1 (5 bases). This CDR3 is 16 amino acids long. Germline V gene data show CDR1 as SGHDT and CDR2 as YYEEEE. Trimming removed 4 bases at V and 4 bases at J, with 20 bases between. DNA of the CDR3: TGTGCCAGCAGCCCATTGGGCAGGGTTCGCCTCTATGGCTACACCTTC. This codes for CASSPLGRVRLYGYTF. The whole variable domain, remainder taken from reference TRBV5-6 and TRBJ1-2, is DAGVTQSPTHLIKTRGQQVTLRCSPKSGHDTVSWYQQALGQGPQFIFQYYEEEERQRGNFPDRFSGHQFPNYSSELNVNALLLGDSALYLCASSPLGRVRLYGYTFGSGTRLTVV.

This chain connects TRBV11-2 to TRBJ2-1; D may correspond to TRBD1 or TRBD2 (8 bases each). The CDR3 is 17 residues long. Deletions cut 5 bases from V and 2 bases from J, with 19 bases between. The germline V gene encodes CDR1 SGHAT and CDR2 FQNNGV. The CDR3 spells CASSRGGQATPYNEQFF. CDR3 in DNA: TGTGCCAGCAGCCGGGGGGGACAGGCGACTCCCTACAATGAGCAGTTCTTC.

The J gene is TRBJ2-7, the V gene TRBV6-2 or TRBV6-3, with a weak D call TRBD1 (6 bases). This CDR3 has 15 amino acids. From germline, CDR1 is MNHEY and CDR2 SVGEGT. V was trimmed by 5 bases and J by 2 bases, leaving 16 bases between them. DNA for the CDR3: TGTGCCAGCAGTGACCCCGGGACAAGTACCTACGAGCAGTACTTC. Its protein is CASSDPGTSTYEQYF.

This clonotype has only one observation. V gene TRBV7-6 combines with J gene TRBJ2-3; D is possibly TRBD1 or TRBD2 (6 bases each). The germline V gene encodes CDR1 SGHVS and CDR2 FNYEAQ. The V and J ends lost 0 bases and 2 bases respectively, with 9 bases between them. The CDR3 is 15 residues long. CDR3 DNA: TGTGCCAGCAGCTTAGCCGGGGGCGTCACAGATACGCAGTATTTT. This codes for CASSLAGGVTDTQYF.

J is TRBJ2-7 and V is TRBV29-1; unclear D gene. Trimming shortened V by 4 bases and J by 5 bases, and 15 bases separated the two germline ends. The CDR3 is 13 residues long. Germline V lookup: CDR1 SQVTM, CDR2 ANQGSEA. CDR3 in amino acids: CSVGLGSWNEQYF. CDR3 nucleotide sequence: TGCAGCGTTGGGTTGGGAAGTTGGAACGAGCAGTACTTC.

V and J are TRBV28 and TRBJ1-5, with D possibly TRBD1 on 5 matching bases. The germline V gene encodes CDR1 MDHEN and CDR2 SYDVKM. The CDR3 sequence is 12 residues long. The V gene lost 5 bases and the J gene lost 6 bases, with 8 bases spanning the gap. The CDR3 protein is CASSLRVQPQHF. Here the CDR3 DNA reads TGTGCCAGCAGTCTCAGGGTTCAGCCCCAGCATTTT.

The chain is built from TRBV10-3 and TRBJ2-1; no firm D call. CDR3 size: 12 residues. V lost 2 bases, J lost 6 bases, and 5 bases lay in between. Germline values: CDR1 ENHRY, CDR2 SYGVKD. The CDR3 DNA follows: TGTGCCATCAGTGAGCTACTCAATGAGCAGTTCTTC. Translating gives CAISELLNEQFF.

This clonotype was counted at least ten times. The CDR3: CAIRRQGHYGYTF. The DNA for the CDR3 is TGTGCCATCAGAAGACAGGGGCACTATGGCTACACCTTC. The chain joins TRBV10-3 to TRBJ1-2; 8 positions agree with TRBD1. V lost 6 bases and J lost 3; bases outside the gene matches: 3. The CDR3 sequence is 13 residues long. CDR1 is ENHRY, CDR2 SYGVKD, per germline.

The J gene is TRBJ1-6, the V gene TRBV12-3 or TRBV12-4; 7 bases match TRBD1. The CDR3 spans 14 residues. The trim removed 6 bases at V and 7 bases at J, leaving 6 bases unmatched. The CDR3 nucleotides read TGTGCCAGCAGGGAGGGACAGAGGAATTCACCCCTCCACTTT. It translates to CASREGQRNSPLHF.

This clonotype has just a few counts. This rearrangement joins TRBV7-2 to TRBJ2-5; no reliable D call. Per the germline V gene, CDR1 is SGHTA and CDR2 is FQGNSA. Trimming stripped 3 bases from V and 4 bases from J, with 12 bases between. This CDR3 has 14 residues. CDR3 sequence: CASSFEGRRETQYF. In DNA form, the CDR3 reads TGTGCCAGCAGCTTTGAAGGACGGCGAGAGACCCAGTACTTC.

This sequence joins TRBV5-1 and TRBJ1-2, with 7 bases identical to TRBD1. This CDR3 is 14 amino acids long. Germline V gene data show CDR1 as SGHRS and CDR2 as YFSETQ. Trimming took 0 bases from V and 4 from J; bases not matched to a gene: 3. This CDR3 is CASSLVGQLYGYTF. In DNA form, the CDR3 reads TGCGCCAGCAGCTTGGTGGGACAGCTCTATGGCTACACCTTC.

V is TRBV7-2 and J is TRBJ1-2, with 7 bases fitting TRBD1. V lost 7 bases to trimming and J lost 4 bases; unmatched junction nucleotides: 15. From germline, CDR1 is SGHTA and CDR2 FQGNSA. There are 16 residues in the CDR3. The CDR3 DNA reads as TGTGCCAGCACCCCTTCGACAGGGTATGTTGTCTATGGCTACACCTTC. Translating gives CASTPSTGYVVYGYTF.

The rearrangement links TRBV20-1 to TRBJ2-3; D not certain. From germline, CDR1 is DFQATT and CDR2 SNEGSKA (reference sequence). This CDR3 comprises 12 residues. V was pared by 6 bases and J by 5 bases, with 12 bases between. CDR3 nucleotide sequence: TGCAGTGCAAGGCCCCGTGAAGATACGCAGTATTTT. This encodes CSARPREDTQYF.

The DNA for the CDR3 is TGTGCCAGCAGTCACCTGCCGGGGAACACTGAAGCTTTCTTT. Translation gives CASSHLPGNTEAFF. The genes are TRBV6-5 and TRBJ1-1, with D hard to call. The CDR3 length is 14 residues. The germline V gene encodes CDR1 MNHEY and CDR2 SVGAGI. V was trimmed by 5 bases and J by 1 base, leaving 11 bases between them.

This clonotype has just a few counts. The CDR3 loop reads CATAGGSTGELFF. CDR3 DNA: TGTGCCACCGCGGGGGGGTCCACCGGGGAGCTGTTTTTT. The rearrangement links TRBV24-1 to TRBJ2-2; TRBD2 agrees at 9 bases. Germline CDR1 and CDR2: KGHDR and SFDVKD. This CDR3 contains 13 residues. V was pared by 9 bases and J by 4 bases, with 2 bases of the junction left unmatched.

This chain links TRBV6-5 with TRBJ2-7, with D perhaps matching TRBD1 or TRBD2 (6 bases each). The CDR3 spans 14 residues. The germline gives CDR1 MNHEY, CDR2 SVGAGI. V lost 4 bases, J lost 2 bases, and 12 bases lay in between. DNA of the CDR3: TGTGCCAGCAGTTTAACGGGGGCAACCTACGAGCAGTACTTC. This gives the protein CASSLTGATYEQYF.

V is TRBV15 and J is TRBJ2-1; possibly TRBD2 for D (5 bases). The CDR3 has 14 amino acids. Germline V gene data show CDR1 as LNHNV and CDR2 as YYDKDF (reference sequence). V was cut by 3 bases and J by 6 bases, with 12 bases left in between. The CDR3 nucleotides read TGTGCCACCAGCAGCCAAAATGAGGGCAATGAGCAGTTCTTC. Amino acids: CATSSQNEGNEQFF.

This clonotype was recorded a few times. The genes are TRBV6-6 and TRBJ1-2, with D possibly matching TRBD1 (6 bases). Germline CDR1 reads MNHNY; CDR2 reads SVGAGI (reference sequence). CDR3 length: 12 amino acids. The ends were cut back, 5 bases at V and 4 bases at J, with 8 bases in the middle. In nucleotides, the CDR3 is TGTGCCAGCAGTCAACAGGGCTATGGCTACACCTTC. Its protein is CASSQQGYGYTF.

This clonotype was counted only a few times. The V call is TRBV9, the J call TRBJ1-2, with 8 bases identical to TRBD1. Germline-derived CDR1 and CDR2 are SGDLS and YYNGEE. This CDR3 has 14 amino acids. Trimming removed 0 bases from V and 7 bases from J; junction bases left unmatched: 5. CDR3 region: CASSVVDRDFGYTF. In nucleotides, the CDR3 is TGTGCCAGCAGCGTAGTGGACAGGGACTTTGGCTACACCTTC.

This chain connects TRBV27 to TRBJ2-7, with a possible D match to TRBD2 (6 bases). Germline V gene sequence: CDR1 MNHEY, CDR2 SMNVEV (reference sequence). The V and J ends lost 6 bases and 1 base respectively, with 13 bases between them. The CDR3 contains 14 residues. For the CDR3, the DNA is TGTGCCAGCAGGCCAGCGGGCAGTTCCTACGAGCAGTACTTC. Its protein is CASRPAGSSYEQYF.

This clonotype was found a few times. The genes are TRBV7-2 and TRBJ2-4, with 10 bases that match TRBD1. J gave up 2 bases and V 5 bases, and 6 bases lay outside the gene matches. The CDR3 consists of 16 residues. CDR1 and CDR2 from the germline V gene are SGHTA and FQGNSA. CDR3 region: CASSGRDRGTKNIQYF. CDR3 coding DNA: TGTGCCAGCAGCGGCCGGGACAGGGGTACCAAAAACATTCAGTACTTC.

The rearrangement links TRBV5-1 to TRBJ2-1, with a possible D match to TRBD1 (6 bases). This CDR3 has 19 residues. Between the trimmed V and J ends, which lost 4 bases and 1 base, there was a span of 24 bases. The germline V gene has CDR1 SGHRS and CDR2 YFSETQ. The CDR3 loop is CASSPARIHGRGSYNEQFF. DNA for the CDR3: TGCGCCAGCAGCCCAGCCCGGATCCACGGCAGGGGATCCTACAATGAGCAGTTCTTC.

The chain is built from TRBV12-3 or TRBV12-4 and TRBJ2-1; D not resolved. Trimming removed 3 bases from V and 12 bases from J, with 18 bases in between. The CDR3 has 14 amino acids. CDR3 coding DNA: TGTGCCAGCAGTTTTAAACCTCCCGTGCCGGGGCAGTTCTTC. This encodes CASSFKPPVPGQFF.

V is TRBV20-1 and J is TRBJ1-1; D possibly corresponds to TRBD1 (5 bases). This CDR3 has 13 residues. Germline loops: CDR1 DFQATT, CDR2 SNEGSKA (reference sequence). Trimming left V 5 bases short and J 0 bases short, with 10 bases between. DNA of the CDR3: TGCAGTGCTGGGGACCTTATGAACACTGAAGCTTTCTTT. It is translated as CSAGDLMNTEAFF.

The chain combines TRBV11-2 with TRBJ2-3; D is possibly TRBD1 or TRBD2 (5 bases each). The CDR3 covers 14 residues. V lost 5 bases and J lost 6, with 15 bases in between. Germline values: CDR1 SGHAT, CDR2 FQNNGV. CDR3 protein: CASSPVRWGDTQYF. The CDR3, as DNA: TGTGCCAGCAGCCCAGTGCGGTGGGGGGATACGCAGTATTTT.

The chain has TRBV12-3 or TRBV12-4 and TRBJ1-2; D is unresolved. V gave up 6 bases and J gave up 6 bases, with 11 bases separating them. This CDR3 comprises 12 residues. CDR3 residues: CASRSPLHGYTF. CDR3 bases: TGTGCCAGCAGGTCACCTCTACATGGCTACACCTTC.